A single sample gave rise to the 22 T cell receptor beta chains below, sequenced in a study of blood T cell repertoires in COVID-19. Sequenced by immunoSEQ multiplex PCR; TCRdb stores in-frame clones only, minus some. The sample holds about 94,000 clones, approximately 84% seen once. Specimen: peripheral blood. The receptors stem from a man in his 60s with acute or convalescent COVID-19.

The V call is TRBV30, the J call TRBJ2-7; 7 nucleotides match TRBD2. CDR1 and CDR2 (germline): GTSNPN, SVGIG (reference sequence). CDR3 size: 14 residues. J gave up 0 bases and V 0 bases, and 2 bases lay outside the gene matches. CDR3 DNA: TGTGCCTGGAGTGTGGGGGGGAGCTCCTACGAGCAGTACTTC. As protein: CAWSVGGSSYEQYF.

CDR3 DNA sequence: TGCAGCGTTGAGGACAGGGGGTACGCTGGAAACACCATATATTTT. Translation gives CSVEDRGYAGNTIYF. The rearrangement uses TRBV29-1 and TRBJ1-3; 10 bases map to TRBD1. The germline V gene has CDR1 SQVTM and CDR2 ANQGSEA. V lost 3 bases and J lost 2; bases outside the gene matches: 4. CDR3 size: 15 residues. Full variable domain (missing parts from reference TRBV29-1 and TRBJ1-3): SAVISQKPSRDICQRGTSLTIQCQVDSQVTMMFWYRQQPGQSLTLIATANQGSEATYESGFVIDKFPISRPNLTFSTLTVSNMSPEDSSIYLCSVEDRGYAGNTIYFGEGSWLTVV.

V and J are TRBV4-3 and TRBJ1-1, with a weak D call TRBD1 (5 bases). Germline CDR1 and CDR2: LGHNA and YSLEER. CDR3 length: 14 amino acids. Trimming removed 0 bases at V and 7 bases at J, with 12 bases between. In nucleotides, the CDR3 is TGCGCCAGCAGCCAAGAGGGCCCGGGGGGTGAAGCTTTCTTT. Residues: CASSQEGPGGEAFF.

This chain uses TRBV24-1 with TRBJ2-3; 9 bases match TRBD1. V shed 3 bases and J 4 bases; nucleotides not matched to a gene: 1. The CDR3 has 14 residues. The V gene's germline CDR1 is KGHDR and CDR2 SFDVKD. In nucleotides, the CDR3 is TGTGCCACCAGTGATGGACAGGGGCCAGATACGCAGTATTTT. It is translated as CATSDGQGPDTQYF.

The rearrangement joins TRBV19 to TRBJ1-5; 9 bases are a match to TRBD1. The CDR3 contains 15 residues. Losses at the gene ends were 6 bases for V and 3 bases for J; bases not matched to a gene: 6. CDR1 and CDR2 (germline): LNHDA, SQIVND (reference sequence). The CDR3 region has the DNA TGTGCCAGTAGGACAGGGGGTAAACTCAATCAGCCCCAGCATTTT. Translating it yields CASRTGGKLNQPQHF. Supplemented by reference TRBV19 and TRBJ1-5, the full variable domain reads DGGITQSPKYLFRKEGQNVTLSCEQNLNHDAMYWYRQDPGQGLRLIYYSQIVNDFQKGDIAEGYSVSREKKESFPLTVTSAQKNPTAFYLCASRTGGKLNQPQHFGDGTRLSIL.

CDR3 amino acids: CASSLGQGSTQPQHF. CDR3 nucleotides: TGTGCCAGCAGCTTAGGGCAGGGGAGCACGCAGCCCCAGCATTTT. This sequence joins TRBV7-8 and TRBJ1-5, with D possibly matching TRBD1 (6 bases). Germline CDR1 reads SGHVS; CDR2 reads FQNEAQ. V was cut by 1 base and J by 7 bases, with 14 bases left in between. CDR3 length: 15 residues.

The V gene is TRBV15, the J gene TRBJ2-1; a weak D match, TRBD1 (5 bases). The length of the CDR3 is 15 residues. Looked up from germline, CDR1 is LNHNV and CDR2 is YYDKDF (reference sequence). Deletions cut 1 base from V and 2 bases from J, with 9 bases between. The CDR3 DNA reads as TGTGCCACCAGCAGAGGTCAGGGCCCCTACAATGAGCAGTTCTTC. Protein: CATSRGQGPYNEQFF.

The CDR3 protein is CAWSGQGAQGNEKLFF. In DNA form, the CDR3 reads TGTGCCTGGAGTGGACAGGGGGCTCAGGGTAATGAAAAACTGTTTTTT. The J gene is TRBJ1-4, the V gene TRBV30, with 10 bases that match TRBD1. Trimming removed 1 base from V and 4 bases from J; junction bases left unmatched: 6. The CDR3 is 16 residues long. CDR1 is GTSNPN, CDR2 SVGIG, per germline (reference sequence).

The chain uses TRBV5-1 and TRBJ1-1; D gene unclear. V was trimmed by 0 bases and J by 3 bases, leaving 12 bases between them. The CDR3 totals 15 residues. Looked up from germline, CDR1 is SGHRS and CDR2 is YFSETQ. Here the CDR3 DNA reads TGCGCCAGCAGCTTGGGAGGAGGGAGGGACACTGAAGCTTTCTTT. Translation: CASSLGGGRDTEAFF.

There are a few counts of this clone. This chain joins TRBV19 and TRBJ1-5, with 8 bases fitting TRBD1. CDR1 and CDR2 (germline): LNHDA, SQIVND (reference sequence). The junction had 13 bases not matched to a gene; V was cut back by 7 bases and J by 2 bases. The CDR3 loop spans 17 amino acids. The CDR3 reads CASMGGQGALGNQPQHF. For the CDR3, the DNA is TGTGCCAGTATGGGCGGGCAGGGGGCACTAGGCAATCAGCCCCAGCATTTT.

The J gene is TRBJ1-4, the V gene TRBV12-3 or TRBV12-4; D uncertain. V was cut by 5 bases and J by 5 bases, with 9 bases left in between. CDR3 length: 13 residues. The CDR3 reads CASSPEINEKLFF. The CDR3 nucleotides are TGTGCCAGCAGTCCCGAGATAAATGAAAAACTGTTTTTT.

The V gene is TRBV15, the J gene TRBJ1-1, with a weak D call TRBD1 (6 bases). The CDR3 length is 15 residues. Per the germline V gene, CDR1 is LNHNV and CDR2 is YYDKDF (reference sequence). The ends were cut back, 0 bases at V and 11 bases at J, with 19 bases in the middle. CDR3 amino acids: CATSRDNSLEGGAFF. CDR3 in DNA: TGTGCCACCAGCAGAGATAATAGTTTAGAGGGGGGGGCTTTCTTT.

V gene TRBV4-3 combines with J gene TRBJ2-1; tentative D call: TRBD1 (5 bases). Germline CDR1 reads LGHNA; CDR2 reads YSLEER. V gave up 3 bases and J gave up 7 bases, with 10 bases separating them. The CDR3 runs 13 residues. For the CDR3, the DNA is TGCGCCAGCAGCCAGGCCAGGGTAAATGAGCAGTTCTTC. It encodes CASSQARVNEQFF.

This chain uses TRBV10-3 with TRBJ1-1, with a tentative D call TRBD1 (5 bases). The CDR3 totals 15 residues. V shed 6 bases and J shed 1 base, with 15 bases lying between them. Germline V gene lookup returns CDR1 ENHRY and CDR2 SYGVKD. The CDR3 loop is CAIRDPQGGNTEAFF. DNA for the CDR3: TGTGCCATCAGGGACCCCCAGGGCGGGAACACTGAAGCTTTCTTT.

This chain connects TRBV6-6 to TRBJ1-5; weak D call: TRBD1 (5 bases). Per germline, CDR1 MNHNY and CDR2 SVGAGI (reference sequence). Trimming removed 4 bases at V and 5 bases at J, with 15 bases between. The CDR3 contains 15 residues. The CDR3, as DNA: TGTGCCAGCAGTTCGGGGGGGTTAGGTCATCAGCCCCAGCATTTT. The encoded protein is CASSSGGLGHQPQHF.

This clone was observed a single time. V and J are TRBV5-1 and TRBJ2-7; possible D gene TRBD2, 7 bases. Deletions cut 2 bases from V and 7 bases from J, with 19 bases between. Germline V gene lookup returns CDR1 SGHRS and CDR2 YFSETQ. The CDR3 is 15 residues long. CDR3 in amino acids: CASSLQGRAGEEQYF. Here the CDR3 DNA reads TGCGCCAGCAGCTTACAGGGCCGCGCGGGAGAGGAGCAGTACTTC.

The CDR3 reads CASSRRWGGSYNEQFF. In DNA, the CDR3 is TGTGCCAGCAGCCGGCGTTGGGGAGGGTCCTACAATGAGCAGTTCTTC. The chain links TRBV5-8 to TRBJ2-1; 7 bases line up with TRBD2. The germline CDR1 and CDR2 sequences are SGHTS and YDEGEE. V gave up 4 bases and J gave up 1 base; unmatched junction bases: 8. The CDR3 consists of 16 residues.

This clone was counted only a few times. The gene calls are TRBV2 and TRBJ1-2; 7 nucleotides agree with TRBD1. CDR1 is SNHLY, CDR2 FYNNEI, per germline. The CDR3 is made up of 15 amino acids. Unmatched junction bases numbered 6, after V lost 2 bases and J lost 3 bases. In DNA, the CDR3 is TGTGCCAGCAGTGAAAACACAGGGGCGGACTATGGCTACACCTTC. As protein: CASSENTGADYGYTF.

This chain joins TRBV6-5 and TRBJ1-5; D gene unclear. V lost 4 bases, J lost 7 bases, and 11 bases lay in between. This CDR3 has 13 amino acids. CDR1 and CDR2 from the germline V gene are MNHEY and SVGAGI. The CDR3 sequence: CASSFSPGQPQHF. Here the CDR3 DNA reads TGTGCCAGCAGTTTCTCCCCCGGGCAGCCCCAGCATTTT.

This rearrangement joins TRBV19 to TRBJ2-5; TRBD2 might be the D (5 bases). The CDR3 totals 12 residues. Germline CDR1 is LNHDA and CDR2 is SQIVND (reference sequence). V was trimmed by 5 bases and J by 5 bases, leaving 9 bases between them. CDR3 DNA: TGTGCCAGTAGTCGACTATCCGAGACCCAGTACTTC. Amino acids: CASSRLSETQYF.

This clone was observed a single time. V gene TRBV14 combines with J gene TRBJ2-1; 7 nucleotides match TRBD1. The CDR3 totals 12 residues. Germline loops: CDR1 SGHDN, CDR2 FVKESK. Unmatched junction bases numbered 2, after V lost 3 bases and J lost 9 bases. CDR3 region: CASSHGQAEQFF. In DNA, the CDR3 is TGTGCCAGCAGCCATGGACAGGCTGAGCAGTTCTTC.

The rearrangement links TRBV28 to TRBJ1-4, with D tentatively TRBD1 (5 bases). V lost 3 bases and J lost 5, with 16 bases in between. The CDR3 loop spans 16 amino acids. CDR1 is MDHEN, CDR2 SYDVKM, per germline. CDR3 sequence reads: CASSLSQGRINEKLFF. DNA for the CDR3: TGTGCCAGCAGTTTGAGTCAGGGAAGGATCAATGAAAAACTGTTTTTT.